This T cell receptor beta chain was sequenced during a study of OX40 agonist ivuxolimab in advanced cancers. V lost 4 bases to trimming and J lost 0 bases; unmatched junction nucleotides: 8. This CDR3 is 17 amino acids long. Germline V CDR1 and CDR2: MGHDK, SYGVNS. The repertoire was sequenced with immunoSEQ multiplex PCR; TCRdb's copy has only in-frame clones and lacks some. This sample has 80,000 to 85,000 clones, with 84% found just once. This clone was counted between two and nine times. The source is an adult with an advanced solid tumor such as melanoma, head and neck, liver or kidney cancer. The starting material was CD4+ or CD8+ T cells sorted from blood, obtained in a trial of the OX40 agonist ivuxolimab. The chain has TRBV25-1 and TRBJ2-4; 8 bases agree with TRBD2. The CDR3: CASSASAGAEAKNIQYF. DNA of the CDR3: TGTGCCAGCAGTGCCTCAGCGGGGGCCGAAGCCAAAAACATTCAGTACTTC.